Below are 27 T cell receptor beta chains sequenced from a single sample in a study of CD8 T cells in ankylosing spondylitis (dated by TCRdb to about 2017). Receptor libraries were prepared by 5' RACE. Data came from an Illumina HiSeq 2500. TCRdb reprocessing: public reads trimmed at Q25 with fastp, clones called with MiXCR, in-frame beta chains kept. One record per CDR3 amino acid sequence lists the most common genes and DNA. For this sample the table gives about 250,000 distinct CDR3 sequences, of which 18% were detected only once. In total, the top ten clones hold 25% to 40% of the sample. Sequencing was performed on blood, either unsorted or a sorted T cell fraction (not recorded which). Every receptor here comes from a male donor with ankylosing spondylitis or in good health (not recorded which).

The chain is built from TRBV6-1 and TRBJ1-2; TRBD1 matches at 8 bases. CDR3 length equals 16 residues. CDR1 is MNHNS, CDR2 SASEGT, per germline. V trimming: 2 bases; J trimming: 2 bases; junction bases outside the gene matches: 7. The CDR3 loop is CASSETRQGTNYGYTF. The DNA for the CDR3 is TGTGCCAGCAGTGAAACGAGACAGGGGACAAACTATGGCTACACCTTC.

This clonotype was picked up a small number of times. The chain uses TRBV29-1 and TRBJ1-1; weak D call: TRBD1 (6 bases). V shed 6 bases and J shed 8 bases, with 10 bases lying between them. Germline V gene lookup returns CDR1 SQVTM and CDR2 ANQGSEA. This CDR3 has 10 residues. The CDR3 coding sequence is TGCAGCGTAGGGACAAAAGAAGCTTTCTTT. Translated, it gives CSVGTKEAFF.

CDR3 bases: TGTGCCAGCAGCCCGCTGGGGCGGGGCTACGAGCAGTACTTC. Protein product: CASSPLGRGYEQYF. The gene calls are TRBV7-2 and TRBJ2-7, with D perhaps matching TRBD2 (6 bases). CDR3 length equals 14 residues. CDR1 and CDR2 from the germline V gene are SGHTA and FQGNSA. The germline V and J ends were trimmed by 5 bases and 3 bases, with 14 bases remaining between them. Complete variable domain (other parts from reference TRBV7-2 and TRBJ2-7): GAGVSQSPSNKVTEKGKDVELRCDPISGHTALYWYRQSLGQGLEFLIYFQGNSAPDKSGLPSDRFSAERTGGSVSTLTIQRTQQEDSAVYLCASSPLGRGYEQYFGPGTRLTVT.

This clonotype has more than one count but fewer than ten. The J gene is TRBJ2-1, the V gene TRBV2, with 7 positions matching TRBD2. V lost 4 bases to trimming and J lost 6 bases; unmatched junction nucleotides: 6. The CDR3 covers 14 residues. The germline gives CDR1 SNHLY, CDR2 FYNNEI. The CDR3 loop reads CASSAYGGSNEQFF. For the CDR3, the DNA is TGTGCCAGCAGTGCTTACGGGGGGAGCAATGAGCAGTTCTTC. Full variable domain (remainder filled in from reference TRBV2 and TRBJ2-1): EPEVTQTPSHQVTQMGQEVILRCVPISNHLYFYWYRQILGQKVEFLVSFYNNEISEKSEIFDDQFSVERPDGSNFTLKIRSTKLEDSAMYFCASSAYGGSNEQFFGPGTRLTVL.

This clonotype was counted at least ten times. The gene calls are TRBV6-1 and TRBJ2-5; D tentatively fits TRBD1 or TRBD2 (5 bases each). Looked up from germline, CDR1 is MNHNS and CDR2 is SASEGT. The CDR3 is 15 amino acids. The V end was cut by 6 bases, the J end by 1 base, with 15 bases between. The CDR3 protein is CASSAPGTPQETQYF. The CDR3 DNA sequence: TGTGCCAGCAGCGCCCCCGGGACGCCCCAAGAGACCCAGTACTTC.

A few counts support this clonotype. This CDR3 is CASRRPGTSLDEQFF. CDR3 sequence (DNA): TGTGCCAGCAGACGTCCCGGGACTAGTTTAGATGAGCAGTTCTTC. This chain links TRBV12-3 or TRBV12-4 with TRBJ2-1, with TRBD2 identical over 8 bases. J gave up 8 bases and V 6 bases, and 12 bases lay outside the gene matches. CDR3 length equals 15 residues.

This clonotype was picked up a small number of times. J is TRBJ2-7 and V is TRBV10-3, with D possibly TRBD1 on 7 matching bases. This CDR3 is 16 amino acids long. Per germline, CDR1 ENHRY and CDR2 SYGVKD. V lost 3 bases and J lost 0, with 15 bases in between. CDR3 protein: CAISERETGSSYEQYF. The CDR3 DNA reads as TGTGCCATCAGTGAACGGGAGACAGGGAGCTCCTACGAGCAGTACTTC.

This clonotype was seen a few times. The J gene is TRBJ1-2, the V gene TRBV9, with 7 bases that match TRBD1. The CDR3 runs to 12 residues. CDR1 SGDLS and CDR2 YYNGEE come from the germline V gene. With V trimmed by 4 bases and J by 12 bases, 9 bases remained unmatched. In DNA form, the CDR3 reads TGTGCCAGCAGCTCAAGCGGGACAGCAGACACCTTC. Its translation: CASSSSGTADTF. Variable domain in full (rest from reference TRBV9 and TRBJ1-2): DSGVTQTPKHLITATGQRVTLRCSPRSGDLSVYWYQQSLDQGLQFLIQYYNGEERAKGNILERFSAQQFPDLHSELNLSSLELGDSALYFCASSSSGTADTFGSGTRLTVV.

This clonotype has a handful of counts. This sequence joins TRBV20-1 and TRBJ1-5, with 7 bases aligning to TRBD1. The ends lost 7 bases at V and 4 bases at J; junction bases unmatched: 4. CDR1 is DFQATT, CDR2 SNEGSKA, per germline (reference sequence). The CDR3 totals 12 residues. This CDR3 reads CSVGGPNQPQHF. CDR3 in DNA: TGCAGTGTAGGGGGCCCTAATCAGCCCCAGCATTTT.

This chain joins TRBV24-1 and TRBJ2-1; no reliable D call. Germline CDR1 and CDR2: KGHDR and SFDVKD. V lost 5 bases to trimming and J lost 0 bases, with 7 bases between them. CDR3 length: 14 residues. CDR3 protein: CATSGGSSYNEQFF. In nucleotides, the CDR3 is TGTGCCACCAGTGGTGGAAGCTCCTACAATGAGCAGTTCTTC.

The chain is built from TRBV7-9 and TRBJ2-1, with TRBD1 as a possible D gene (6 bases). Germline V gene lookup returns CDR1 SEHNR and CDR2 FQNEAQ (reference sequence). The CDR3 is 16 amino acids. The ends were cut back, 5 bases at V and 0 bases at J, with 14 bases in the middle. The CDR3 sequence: CASSADTGLSYNEQFF. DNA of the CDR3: TGTGCCAGCAGCGCCGATACAGGGCTCTCCTACAATGAGCAGTTCTTC.

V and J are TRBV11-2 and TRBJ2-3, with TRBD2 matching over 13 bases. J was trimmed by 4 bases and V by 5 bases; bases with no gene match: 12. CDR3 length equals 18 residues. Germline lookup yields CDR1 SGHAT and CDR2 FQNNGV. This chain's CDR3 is CASSAGLAGPTYADTQYF. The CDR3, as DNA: TGTGCCAGCAGCGCGGGACTAGCGGGACCCACATACGCAGATACGCAGTATTTT.

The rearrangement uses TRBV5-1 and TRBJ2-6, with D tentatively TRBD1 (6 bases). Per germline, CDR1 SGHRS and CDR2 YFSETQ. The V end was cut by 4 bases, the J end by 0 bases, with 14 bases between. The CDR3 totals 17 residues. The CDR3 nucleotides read TGCGCCAGCAGCCCTGGGACACTAAGCTCTGGGGCCAACGTCCTGACTTTC. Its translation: CASSPGTLSSGANVLTF. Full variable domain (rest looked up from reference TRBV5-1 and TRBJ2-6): KAGVTQTPRYLIKTRGQQVTLSCSPISGHRSVSWYQQTPGQGLQFLFEYFSETQRNKGNFPGRFSGRQFSNSRSEMNVSTLELGDSALYLCASSPGTLSSGANVLTFGAGSRLTVL.

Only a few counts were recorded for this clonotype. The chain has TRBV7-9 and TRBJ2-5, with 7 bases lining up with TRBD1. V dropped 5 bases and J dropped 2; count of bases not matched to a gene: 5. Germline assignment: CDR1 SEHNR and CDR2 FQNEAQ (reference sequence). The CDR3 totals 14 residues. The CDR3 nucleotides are TGTGCCAGCAGCAGGGGGCGCGAGCAAGAGACCCAGTACTTC. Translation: CASSRGREQETQYF.

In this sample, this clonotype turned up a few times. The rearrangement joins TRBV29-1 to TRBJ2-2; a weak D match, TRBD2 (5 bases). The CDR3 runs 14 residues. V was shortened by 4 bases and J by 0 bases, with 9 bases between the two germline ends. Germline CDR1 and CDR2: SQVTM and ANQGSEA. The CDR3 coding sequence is TGCAGCGTTGTAAGCGGAGCGAACACCGGGGAGCTGTTTTTT. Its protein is CSVVSGANTGELFF.

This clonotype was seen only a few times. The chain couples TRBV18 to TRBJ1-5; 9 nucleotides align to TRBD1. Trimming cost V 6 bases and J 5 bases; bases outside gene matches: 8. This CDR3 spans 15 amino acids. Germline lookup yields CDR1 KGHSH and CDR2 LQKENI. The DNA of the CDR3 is TGTGCCAGCTCGTCGACAGGGGGGCACGATCAGCCCCAGCATTTT. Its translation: CASSSTGGHDQPQHF.

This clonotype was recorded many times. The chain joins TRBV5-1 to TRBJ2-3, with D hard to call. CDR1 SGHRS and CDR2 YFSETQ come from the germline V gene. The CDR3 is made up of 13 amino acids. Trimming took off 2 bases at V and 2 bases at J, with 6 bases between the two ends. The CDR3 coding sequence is TGCGCCAGCAGCTTACAGTACACAGATACGCAGTATTTT. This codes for CASSLQYTDTQYF.

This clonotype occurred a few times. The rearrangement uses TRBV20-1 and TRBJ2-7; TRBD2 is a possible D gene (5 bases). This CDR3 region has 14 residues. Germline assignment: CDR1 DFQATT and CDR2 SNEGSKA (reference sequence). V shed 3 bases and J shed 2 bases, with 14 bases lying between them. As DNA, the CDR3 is TGCAGTGCTAGTCACGGGGAAATGACCTACGAGCAGTACTTC. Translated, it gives CSASHGEMTYEQYF.

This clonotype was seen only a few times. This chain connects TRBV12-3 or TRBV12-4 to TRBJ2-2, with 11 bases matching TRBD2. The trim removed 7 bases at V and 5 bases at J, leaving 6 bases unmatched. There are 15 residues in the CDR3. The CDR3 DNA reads TGTGCCAGCATCACGGGACTAGCGGCGACCGGGGAGCTGTTTTTT. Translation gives CASITGLAATGELFF.

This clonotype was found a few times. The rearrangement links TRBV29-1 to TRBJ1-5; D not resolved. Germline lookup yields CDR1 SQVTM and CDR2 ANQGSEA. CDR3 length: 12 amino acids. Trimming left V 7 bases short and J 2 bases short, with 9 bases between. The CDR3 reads CSGQDGNQPQHF. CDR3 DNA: TGCAGCGGGCAGGATGGCAATCAGCCCCAGCATTTT.

The CDR3 spells CASRPTGVTYEQYF. CDR3 sequence (DNA): TGTGCCAGCAGACCAACAGGGGTTACCTACGAGCAGTACTTC. V usage is TRBV27 and J usage is TRBJ2-7; 7 bases agree with TRBD1. The CDR3 sequence is 14 residues long. Germline CDR1 reads MNHEY; CDR2 reads SMNVEV (reference sequence). V shed 6 bases, J shed 2 bases, and the junction held 7 bases outside the gene matches.

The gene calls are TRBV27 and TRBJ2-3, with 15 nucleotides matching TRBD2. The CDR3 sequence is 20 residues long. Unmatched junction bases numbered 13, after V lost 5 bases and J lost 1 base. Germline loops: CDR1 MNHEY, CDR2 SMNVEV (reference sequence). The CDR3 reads CASSPFGLAGGPSGTDTQYF. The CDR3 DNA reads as TGTGCCAGCAGTCCCTTCGGACTAGCGGGAGGGCCTTCTGGCACAGATACGCAGTATTTT.

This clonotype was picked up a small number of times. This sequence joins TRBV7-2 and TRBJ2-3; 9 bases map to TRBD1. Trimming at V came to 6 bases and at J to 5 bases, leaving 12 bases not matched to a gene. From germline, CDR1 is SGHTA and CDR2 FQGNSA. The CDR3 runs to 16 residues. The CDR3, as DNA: TGTGCCAGCAGGCAGCCGGGACAGGGTTTTGAAGATACGCAGTATTTT. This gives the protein CASRQPGQGFEDTQYF.

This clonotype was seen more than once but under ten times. The DNA for the CDR3 is TGTGCCAGCAGCCCGGGACTAGCGGGCTGGGAGCAGTACTTC. Translated: CASSPGLAGWEQYF. The chain carries TRBV3-1 and TRBJ2-7, with 12 nucleotides matching TRBD2. The V segment lost 4 bases and the J segment 7 bases; nucleotides outside the gene matches: 5. This CDR3 has 14 residues. Germline loops: CDR1 LGHDT, CDR2 YNNKEL (reference sequence).

The CDR3 DNA reads TGTGCCAGCAAGAGGGACCGCAAAGCTTTCTTT. Amino acids: CASKRDRKAFF. The rearrangement links TRBV27 to TRBJ1-1, with a weak D call TRBD1 (5 bases). This CDR3 is built from 11 residues. CDR1 is MNHEY and CDR2 is SMNVEV in the germline V gene (reference sequence). V was pared by 7 bases and J by 9 bases, with 12 bases between.

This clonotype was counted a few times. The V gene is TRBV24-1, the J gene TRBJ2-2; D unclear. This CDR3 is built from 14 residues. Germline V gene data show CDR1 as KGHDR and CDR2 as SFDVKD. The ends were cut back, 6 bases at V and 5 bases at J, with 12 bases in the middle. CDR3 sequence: CATSSPVGTGELFF. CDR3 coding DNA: TGTGCCACCAGTTCTCCGGTTGGGACCGGGGAGCTGTTTTTT.

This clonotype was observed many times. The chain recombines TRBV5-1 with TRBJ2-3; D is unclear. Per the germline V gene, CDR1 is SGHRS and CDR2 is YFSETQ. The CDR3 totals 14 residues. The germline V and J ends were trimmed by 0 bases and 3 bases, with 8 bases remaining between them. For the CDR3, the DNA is TGCGCCAGCAGCTTGGCCCCCAGGACAGATACGCAGTATTTT. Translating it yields CASSLAPRTDTQYF.